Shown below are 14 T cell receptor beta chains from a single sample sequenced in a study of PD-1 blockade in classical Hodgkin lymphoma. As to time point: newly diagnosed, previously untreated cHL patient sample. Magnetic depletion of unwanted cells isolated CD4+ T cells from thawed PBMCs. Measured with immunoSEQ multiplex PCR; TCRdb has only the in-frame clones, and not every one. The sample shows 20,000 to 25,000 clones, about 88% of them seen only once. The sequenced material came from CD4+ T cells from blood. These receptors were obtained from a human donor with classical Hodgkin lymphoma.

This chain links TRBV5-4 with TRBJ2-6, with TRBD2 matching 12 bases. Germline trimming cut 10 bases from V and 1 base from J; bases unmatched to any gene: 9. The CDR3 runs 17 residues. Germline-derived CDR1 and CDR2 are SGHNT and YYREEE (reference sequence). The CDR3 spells CAPSGTSGPSGANVLTF. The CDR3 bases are TGTGCCCCCTCCGGGACTAGCGGGCCGTCTGGGGCCAACGTCCTGACTTTC.

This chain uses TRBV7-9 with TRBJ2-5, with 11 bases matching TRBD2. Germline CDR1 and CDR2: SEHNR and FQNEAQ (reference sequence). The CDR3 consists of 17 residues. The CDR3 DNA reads TGTGGCACCTCGCACCAGCTAGCGGGGGGCCCAGTATTGACCCAGTACTTC. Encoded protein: CGTSHQLAGGPVLTQYF.

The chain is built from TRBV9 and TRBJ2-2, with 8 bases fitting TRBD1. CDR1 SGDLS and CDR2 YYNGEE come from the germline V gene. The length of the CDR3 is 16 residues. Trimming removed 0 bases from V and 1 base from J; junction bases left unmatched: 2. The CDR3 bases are TGTGCCAGCAGCGTAGGACAGGGGCGGAACACCGGGGAGCTGTTTTTT. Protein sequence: CASSVGQGRNTGELFF.

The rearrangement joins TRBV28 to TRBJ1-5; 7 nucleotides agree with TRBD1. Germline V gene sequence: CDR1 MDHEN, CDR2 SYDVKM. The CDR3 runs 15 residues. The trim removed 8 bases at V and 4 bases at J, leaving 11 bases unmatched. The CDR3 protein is CASVLLRDRNQPQHF. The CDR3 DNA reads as TGTGCCAGCGTACTACTCCGGGACAGAAATCAGCCCCAGCATTTT. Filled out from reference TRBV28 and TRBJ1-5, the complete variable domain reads DVKVTQSSRYLVKRTGEKVFLECVQDMDHENMFWYRQDPGLGLRLIYFSYDVKMKEKGDIPEGYSVSREKKERFSLILESASTNQTSMYLCASVLLRDRNQPQHFGDGTRLSIL.

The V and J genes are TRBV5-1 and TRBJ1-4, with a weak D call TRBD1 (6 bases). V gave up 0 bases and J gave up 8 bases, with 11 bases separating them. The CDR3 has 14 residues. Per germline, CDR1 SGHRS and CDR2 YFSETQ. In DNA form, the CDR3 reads TGCGCCAGCAGCTTGGTGGGGGCAGAAGAAAAACTGTTTTTT. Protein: CASSLVGAEEKLFF.

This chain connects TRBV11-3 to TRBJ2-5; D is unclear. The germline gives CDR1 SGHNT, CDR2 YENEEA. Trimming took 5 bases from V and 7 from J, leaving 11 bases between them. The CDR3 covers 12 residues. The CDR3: CASSPRLGTQYF. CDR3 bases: TGTGCCAGCAGCCCCCGACTCGGGACCCAGTACTTC.

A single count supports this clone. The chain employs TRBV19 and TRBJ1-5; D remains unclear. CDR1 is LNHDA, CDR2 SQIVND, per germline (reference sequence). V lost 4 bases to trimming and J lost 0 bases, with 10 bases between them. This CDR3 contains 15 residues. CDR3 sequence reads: CASSRSPVSNQPQHF. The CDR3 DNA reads TGTGCCAGTAGTAGGTCTCCGGTTAGCAATCAGCCCCAGCATTTT.

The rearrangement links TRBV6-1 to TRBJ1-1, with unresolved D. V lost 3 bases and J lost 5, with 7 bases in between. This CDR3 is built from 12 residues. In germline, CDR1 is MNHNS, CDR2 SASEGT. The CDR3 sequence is CASSDWRTEAFF. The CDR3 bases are TGTGCCAGCAGTGACTGGAGAACTGAAGCTTTCTTT.

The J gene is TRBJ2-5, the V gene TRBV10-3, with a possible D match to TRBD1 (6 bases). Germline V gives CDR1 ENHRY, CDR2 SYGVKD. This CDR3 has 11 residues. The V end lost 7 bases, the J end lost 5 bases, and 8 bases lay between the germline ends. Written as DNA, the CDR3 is TGTGCCATCACAGGGGCCGAGACCCAGTACTTC. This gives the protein CAITGAETQYF.

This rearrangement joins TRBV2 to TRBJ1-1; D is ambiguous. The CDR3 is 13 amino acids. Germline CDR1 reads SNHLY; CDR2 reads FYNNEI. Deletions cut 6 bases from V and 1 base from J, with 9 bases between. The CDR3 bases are TGTGCCAGCAGACTATTCCAGAACACTGAAGCTTTCTTT. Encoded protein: CASRLFQNTEAFF.

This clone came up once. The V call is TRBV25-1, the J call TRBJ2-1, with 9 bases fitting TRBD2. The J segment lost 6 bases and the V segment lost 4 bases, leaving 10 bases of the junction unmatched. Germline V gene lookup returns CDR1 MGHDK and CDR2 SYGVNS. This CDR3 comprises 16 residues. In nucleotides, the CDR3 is TGTGCCAGCAGTGCCTATAGCGGGAGAAGAGGCAATGAGCAGTTCTTC. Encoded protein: CASSAYSGRRGNEQFF.

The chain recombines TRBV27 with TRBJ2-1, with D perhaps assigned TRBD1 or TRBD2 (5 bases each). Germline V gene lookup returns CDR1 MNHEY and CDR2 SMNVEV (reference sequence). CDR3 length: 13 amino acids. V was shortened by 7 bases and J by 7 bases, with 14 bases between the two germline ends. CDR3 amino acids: CASTSEWGNEQFF. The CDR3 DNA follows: TGTGCCAGCACCTCGGAGTGGGGGAATGAGCAGTTCTTC.

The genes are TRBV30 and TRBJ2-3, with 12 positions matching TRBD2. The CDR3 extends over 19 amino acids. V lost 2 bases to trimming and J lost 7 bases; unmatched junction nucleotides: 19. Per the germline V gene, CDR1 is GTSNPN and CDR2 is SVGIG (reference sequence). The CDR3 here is CAWSLRTSGNWAVVNTQYF. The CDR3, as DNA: TGTGCCTGGAGTCTCCGGACTAGCGGGAACTGGGCGGTCGTGAATACGCAGTATTTT.

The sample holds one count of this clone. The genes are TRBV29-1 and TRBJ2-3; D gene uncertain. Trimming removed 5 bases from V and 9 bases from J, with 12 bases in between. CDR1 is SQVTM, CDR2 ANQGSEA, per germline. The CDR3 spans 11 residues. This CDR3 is CSVRTQQTQYF. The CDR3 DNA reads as TGCAGCGTTAGGACCCAGCAGACGCAGTATTTT.